Listed here is a single TCR beta chain. TCRdb's table, derived via immunoSEQ multiplex PCR, lists solely in-frame clones and lacks some. The sample has some 220,000 clones, 80% to 85% seen once. The germline V and J ends were trimmed by 2 bases and 0 bases, with 26 bases remaining between them. The CDR3 contains 21 residues. Per germline, CDR1 MNHEY and CDR2 SMNVEV (reference sequence). This sample stems from a study of blood T cell repertoires in COVID-19. The sequencing sample was made of peripheral blood. This sequence originates from a woman older than 75 with active or convalescent COVID-19. V and J are TRBV27 and TRBJ2-1; D is perhaps TRBD1 (6 bases). The CDR3 DNA reads TGTGCCAGCAGTTTAACCCGGACAGTCCTCAGGAGTGGGAGCTCCTACAATGAGCAGTTCTTC. Protein product: CASSLTRTVLRSGSSYNEQFF.